A single sample gave rise to the 32 T cell receptor beta chains below, sequenced in a study of technical replicates of blood from a handful of donors. Here immunoSEQ multiplex PCR was the method, and the copy in TCRdb shows in-frame clones only, minus some. The sample has 74,000 or so clones, about nine tenths seen once; the top ten hold 0.3% to 0.45%. Sequencing used T cells isolated from PBMCs. The receptors here all came from a human donor in good health.

The chain is built from TRBV18 and TRBJ1-1; tentatively, D is TRBD1 (5 bases). Trimming shortened V by 5 bases and J by 1 base, and 8 bases separated the two germline ends. Germline CDR1 and CDR2: KGHSH and LQKENI. The CDR3 sequence is 13 residues long. The CDR3 bases are TGTGCCAGCTCAGCCCAGGGGAACACTGAAGCTTTCTTT. Translating gives CASSAQGNTEAFF.

This clone was seen just once. The chain has TRBV10-3 and TRBJ1-1, with 7 bases that match TRBD1. With 0 bases clipped from V and 4 bases from J, the junction kept 5 bases outside the gene matches. This CDR3 spans 15 amino acids. CDR1 is ENHRY and CDR2 is SYGVKD in the germline V gene. Written as DNA, the CDR3 is TGTGCCATCAGTGAGTCGTACAGGGACAGCACTGAAGCTTTCTTT. Residues: CAISESYRDSTEAFF.

This chain joins TRBV28 and TRBJ2-7; 11 bases are shared with TRBD2. Per the germline V gene, CDR1 is MDHEN and CDR2 is SYDVKM. V gave up 5 bases and J gave up 6 bases; unmatched junction bases: 9. The CDR3 has 15 residues. The CDR3 protein is CASSQRLAGTVEQYF. The CDR3 bases are TGTGCCAGCAGTCAGAGACTAGCGGGGACGGTCGAGCAGTACTTC.

The rearrangement uses TRBV10-1 and TRBJ2-7; D is undetermined. Trimming took off 3 bases at V and 0 bases at J, with 9 bases between the two ends. Germline V CDR1 and CDR2: WNHNN, SYGVQD (reference sequence). There are 14 residues in the CDR3. The CDR3 region has the DNA TGCGCCAGCAGTGACTCACAGAGCTCCTACGAGCAGTACTTC. Its protein product is CASSDSQSSYEQYF.

Details on this clone: One end of the junction fails to match germline, which may point to a read error. This chain uses TRBV7-7 with TRBJ2-1; 8 nucleotides match TRBD2. Germline loops: CDR1 SSHAT, CDR2 FNYEAQ (reference sequence). The CDR3 runs 15 residues. CDR3: CASSLGVLADNEQFF. The CDR3 DNA reads TGTGCTAGCAGCTTAGGAGTACTAGCGGACAATGAGCAGTTCTTC.

The chain combines TRBV29-1 with TRBJ2-2; 8 nucleotides agree with TRBD1. From germline, CDR1 is SQVTM and CDR2 ANQGSEA. The CDR3 sequence is 13 residues long. V lost 5 bases and J lost 5; bases outside the gene matches: 4. The DNA for the CDR3 is TGCAGCGTTCTTGACAGGGGAACCGGGGAGCTGTTTTTT. It yields the protein CSVLDRGTGELFF.

J is TRBJ2-5 and V is TRBV6-5; 9 nucleotides match TRBD1. The CDR3 contains 14 residues. The V gene's germline CDR1 is MNHEY and CDR2 SVGAGI. V lost 6 bases, J lost 4 bases, and 6 bases stayed unmatched. The CDR3 sequence: CASRTTGGVETQYF. The CDR3 DNA sequence: TGTGCCAGCAGAACCACAGGGGGCGTAGAGACCCAGTACTTC.

This chain links TRBV30 with TRBJ2-7, with a tentative D call TRBD1 (5 bases). The CDR3 runs to 13 residues. From germline, CDR1 is GTSNPN and CDR2 SVGIG (reference sequence). Trimming cost V 2 bases and J 0 bases, with 8 bases left between them. CDR3 amino acids: CAWSRQNSYEQYF. Written as DNA, the CDR3 is TGTGCCTGGAGTAGACAGAACTCCTACGAGCAGTACTTC.

J is TRBJ1-1 and V is TRBV9, with TRBD1 as a possible D gene (5 bases). CDR3 length: 15 amino acids. The germline gives CDR1 SGDLS, CDR2 YYNGEE. V lost 4 bases and J lost 2, with 15 bases in between. The DNA of the CDR3 is TGTGCCAGCAGCCCAATCCGACAGACCAACACTGAAGCTTTCTTT. It yields the protein CASSPIRQTNTEAFF.

The chain links TRBV25-1 to TRBJ2-5; a possible D gene is TRBD2 (6 bases). Per the germline V gene, CDR1 is MGHDK and CDR2 is SYGVNS. The CDR3 has 14 amino acids. Trimming removed 5 bases at V and 1 base at J, with 11 bases between. The CDR3 here is CASSSPGVQETQYF. The CDR3 DNA follows: TGTGCCAGCAGTTCCCCGGGAGTCCAAGAGACCCAGTACTTC.

This clone has more than one count but fewer than ten. The genes are TRBV6-5 and TRBJ1-5; 7 nucleotides agree with TRBD1. CDR1 and CDR2 (germline): MNHEY, SVGAGI. This CDR3 is built from 15 residues. The V segment lost 4 bases and the J segment 2 bases; nucleotides outside the gene matches: 5. CDR3: CASSLLGGGNQPQHF. The CDR3 DNA reads TGTGCCAGCAGTTTATTAGGGGGCGGCAATCAGCCCCAGCATTTT.

CDR3 nucleotide sequence: TGCGCCAGCAGCCAAGACAGGGGCAATCAGCCCCAGCATTTT. This codes for CASSQDRGNQPQHF. V is TRBV4-1 and J is TRBJ1-5, with D perhaps matching TRBD1 (5 bases). V was cut by 0 bases and J by 2 bases, with 5 bases left in between. Per the germline V gene, CDR1 is MGHRA and CDR2 is YSYEKL. The CDR3 totals 14 residues.

The J gene is TRBJ2-1, the V gene TRBV19, with 8 bases matching TRBD2. With V trimmed by 5 bases and J by 5 bases, 14 bases remained unmatched. This CDR3 spans 17 amino acids. CDR1 LNHDA and CDR2 SQIVND come from the germline V gene (reference sequence). CDR3 bases: TGTGCCAGTAGTCGGGAGGGATACACCTTGAGAGACAATGAGCAGTTCTTC. This sequence encodes CASSREGYTLRDNEQFF. The full variable domain, completed using reference TRBV19 and TRBJ2-1, is DGGITQSPKYLFRKEGQNVTLSCEQNLNHDAMYWYRQDPGQGLRLIYYSQIVNDFQKGDIAEGYSVSREKKESFPLTVTSAQKNPTAFYLCASSREGYTLRDNEQFFGPGTRLTVL.

This clone was found a few times. The rearrangement uses TRBV10-3 and TRBJ1-2; 10 positions agree with TRBD1. With 5 bases clipped from V and 8 bases from J, the junction kept 8 bases outside the gene matches. This CDR3 region has 14 residues. The germline V gene has CDR1 ENHRY and CDR2 SYGVKD. DNA of the CDR3: TGTGCCATCAGTTCCCGGGACAGGGGAGAAGGCTACACCTTC. Translating it yields CAISSRDRGEGYTF.

The chain employs TRBV9 and TRBJ2-1, with 9 bases aligning to TRBD2. Germline V gene lookup returns CDR1 SGDLS and CDR2 YYNGEE. J lost 3 bases, V lost 1 base, and 5 bases had no gene match. The CDR3 covers 16 residues. The DNA for the CDR3 is TGTGCCAGCAGCGTACAGTGGACTAGCGACTACAATGAGCAGTTCTTC. It encodes CASSVQWTSDYNEQFF.

This clone came up once. The chain recombines TRBV18 with TRBJ1-2; D is uncertain. Germline CDR1 reads KGHSH; CDR2 reads LQKENI. CDR3 length: 13 amino acids. Trimming shortened V by 0 bases and J by 4 bases, and 6 bases separated the two germline ends. The chain's CDR3 is CASSPPSGYGYTF. CDR3 coding DNA: TGTGCCAGCTCACCACCGTCGGGCTATGGCTACACCTTC. The variable domain in full, completed from reference TRBV18 and TRBJ1-2, reads NAGVMQNPRHLVRRRGQEARLRCSPMKGHSHVYWYRQLPEEGLKFMVYLQKENIIDESGMPKERFSAEFPKEGPSILRIQQVVRGDSAAYFCASSPPSGYGYTFGSGTRLTVV.

The chain couples TRBV11-3 to TRBJ2-2; D is perhaps TRBD2 (5 bases). The CDR3 length is 15 residues. V was trimmed by 5 bases and J by 4 bases, leaving 14 bases between them. Per germline, CDR1 SGHNT and CDR2 YENEEA. DNA for the CDR3: TGTGCCAGCAGCCCCCTCGAGGGTCCCACCGGGGAGCTGTTTTTT. It is translated as CASSPLEGPTGELFF. The whole variable domain, remainder taken from reference TRBV11-3 and TRBJ2-2, is EAGVVQSPRYKIIEKKQPVAFWCNPISGHNTLYWYLQNLGQGPELLIRYENEEAVDDSQLPKDRFSAERLKGVDSTLKIQPAELGDSAVYLCASSPLEGPTGELFFGEGSRLTVL.

The rearrangement uses TRBV4-3 and TRBJ2-2; D possibly corresponds to TRBD1 (6 bases). This CDR3 is 17 amino acids long. Germline V gene lookup returns CDR1 LGHNA and CDR2 YSLEER. Trimming shortened V by 4 bases and J by 5 bases, and 20 bases separated the two germline ends. The CDR3 DNA sequence: TGCGCCAGCAGCCGTTTATGGGAGTGGGGGCGGACCGGGGAGCTGTTTTTT. It specifies CASSRLWEWGRTGELFF.

J is TRBJ1-2 and V is TRBV7-9; D gene unclear. Trimming took off 1 base at V and 8 bases at J, with 14 bases between the two ends. There are 14 residues in the CDR3. Germline V lookup: CDR1 SEHNR, CDR2 FQNEAQ (reference sequence). CDR3 loop: CASSLGHPLEGYTF. The CDR3 coding sequence is TGTGCCAGCAGCTTAGGACACCCTCTTGAAGGCTACACCTTC.

The gene calls are TRBV4-1 and TRBJ1-2; a weak D match, TRBD1 (6 bases). Trimming took 1 base from V and 5 from J, leaving 14 bases between them. Germline loops: CDR1 MGHRA, CDR2 YSYEKL. CDR3 length: 15 residues. The CDR3 DNA is TGCGCCAGCAGCCAAGCATCGGACAGTGGTTATGGCTACACCTTC. The encoded protein is CASSQASDSGYGYTF.

The V call is TRBV6-6, the J call TRBJ2-1, with D perhaps matching TRBD1 (6 bases). V was clipped by 0 bases and J by 4 bases, with 7 bases between them. The germline gives CDR1 MNHNY, CDR2 SVGAGI (reference sequence). CDR3 size: 14 residues. CDR3 residues: CASSYSDSYNEQFF. CDR3 DNA: TGTGCCAGCAGTTACTCGGACAGTTACAATGAGCAGTTCTTC.

The gene calls are TRBV7-9 and TRBJ2-1, with 7 bases fitting TRBD2. This CDR3 is built from 12 residues. Germline V CDR1 and CDR2: SEHNR, FQNEAQ (reference sequence). The trim removed 1 base at V and 16 bases at J, leaving 7 bases unmatched. The CDR3 here is CASSLGSGTKFF. DNA for the CDR3: TGTGCCAGCAGCTTAGGGAGCGGGACGAAATTCTTC.

The chain employs TRBV29-1 and TRBJ2-1; 10 positions agree with TRBD1. J was trimmed by 4 bases and V by 6 bases; bases with no gene match: 12. CDR1 SQVTM and CDR2 ANQGSEA come from the germline V gene. The CDR3 loop spans 16 amino acids. The CDR3: CSVTGTGVLGYNEQFF. The CDR3 DNA sequence: TGCAGCGTCACCGGGACAGGGGTCTTAGGGTACAATGAGCAGTTCTTC.

The V gene is TRBV5-1, the J gene TRBJ1-2; the match to TRBD1 covers 8 bases. J lost 8 bases, V lost 4 bases, and 7 bases had no gene match. Germline values: CDR1 SGHRS, CDR2 YFSETQ. CDR3 length: 13 residues. CDR3 loop: CASSQDRVAGYTF. CDR3 nucleotide sequence: TGCGCCAGCAGCCAGGACAGGGTGGCGGGCTACACCTTC.

This rearrangement joins TRBV4-2 to TRBJ1-1, with D hard to call. Germline V lookup: CDR1 LGHNA, CDR2 YNFKEQ. The V end was cut by 4 bases, the J end by 3 bases, with 12 bases between. The CDR3 extends over 14 amino acids. The CDR3, as DNA: TGTGCCAGCAGCCTTTATTGGGAGGACACTGAAGCTTTCTTT. Translated: CASSLYWEDTEAFF.

This rearrangement joins TRBV9 to TRBJ2-7; TRBD2 agrees at 8 bases. Looked up from germline, CDR1 is SGDLS and CDR2 is YYNGEE. Losses at the gene ends were 9 bases for V and 3 bases for J; bases not matched to a gene: 14. This CDR3 region has 15 residues. This CDR3 is CAIPTLAGTGYEQYF. Here the CDR3 DNA reads TGTGCCATTCCTACTTTAGCGGGAACGGGCTACGAGCAGTACTTC.

This chain uses TRBV28 with TRBJ1-5; D remains unclear. Germline V lookup: CDR1 MDHEN, CDR2 SYDVKM. Trimming removed 4 bases at V and 4 bases at J, with 17 bases between. The CDR3 extends over 16 amino acids. The CDR3 spells CASSSPEGAFNQPQHF. As DNA, the CDR3 is TGTGCCAGCAGTTCCCCGGAGGGCGCTTTTAATCAGCCCCAGCATTTT.

This chain joins TRBV9 and TRBJ2-1; TRBD2 agrees at 10 bases. In germline, CDR1 is SGDLS, CDR2 YYNGEE. The CDR3 covers 15 residues. Trimming cost V 0 bases and J 9 bases; bases outside gene matches: 6. CDR3 sequence (DNA): TGTGCCAGCAGCGTAGAAGCGGGAGGGCGCATTGAGCAGTTCTTC. Translation: CASSVEAGGRIEQFF.

The chain carries TRBV6-5 and TRBJ2-7; 7 bases fit TRBD2. The CDR3 extends over 14 amino acids. The junction had 2 bases not matched to a gene; V was cut back by 0 bases and J by 3 bases. CDR1 and CDR2 (germline): MNHEY, SVGAGI. CDR3 sequence reads: CASSYSTGGYEQYF. CDR3 nucleotides: TGTGCCAGCAGTTACTCTACGGGGGGCTACGAGCAGTACTTC.

In its sample, this clone was seen a few times. J is TRBJ1-1 and V is TRBV29-1; D is undetermined. The germline gives CDR1 SQVTM, CDR2 ANQGSEA. There are 13 residues in the CDR3. Trimming took off 1 base at V and 1 base at J, with 7 bases between the two ends. DNA of the CDR3: TGCAGCGTTGAAGGGGGAGGGAACACTGAAGCTTTCTTT. This sequence encodes CSVEGGGNTEAFF. The complete variable domain, with remaining parts taken from reference TRBV29-1 and TRBJ1-1, reads SAVISQKPSRDICQRGTSLTIQCQVDSQVTMMFWYRQQPGQSLTLIATANQGSEATYESGFVIDKFPISRPNLTFSTLTVSNMSPEDSSIYLCSVEGGGNTEAFFGQGTRLTVV.

This chain uses TRBV6-1 with TRBJ1-3, with 7 bases matching TRBD1. The V gene's germline CDR1 is MNHNS and CDR2 SASEGT. The CDR3 has 18 amino acids. Trimming at V came to 3 bases and at J to 0 bases, leaving 11 bases not matched to a gene. CDR3 nucleotides: TGTGCCAGCAGTGATCCCTACAGGGGACCGAGCTCTGGAAACACCATATATTTT. Its protein is CASSDPYRGPSSGNTIYF.

The chain joins TRBV7-6 to TRBJ2-7; the match to TRBD1 covers 8 bases. The CDR3 has 13 residues. The V segment lost 3 bases and the J segment 6 bases; nucleotides outside the gene matches: 4. Germline lookup yields CDR1 SGHVS and CDR2 FNYEAQ. CDR3 in DNA: TGTGCCAGCAGCTTGAATGACAGGGGCGAGCAGTACTTC. Its translation: CASSLNDRGEQYF.